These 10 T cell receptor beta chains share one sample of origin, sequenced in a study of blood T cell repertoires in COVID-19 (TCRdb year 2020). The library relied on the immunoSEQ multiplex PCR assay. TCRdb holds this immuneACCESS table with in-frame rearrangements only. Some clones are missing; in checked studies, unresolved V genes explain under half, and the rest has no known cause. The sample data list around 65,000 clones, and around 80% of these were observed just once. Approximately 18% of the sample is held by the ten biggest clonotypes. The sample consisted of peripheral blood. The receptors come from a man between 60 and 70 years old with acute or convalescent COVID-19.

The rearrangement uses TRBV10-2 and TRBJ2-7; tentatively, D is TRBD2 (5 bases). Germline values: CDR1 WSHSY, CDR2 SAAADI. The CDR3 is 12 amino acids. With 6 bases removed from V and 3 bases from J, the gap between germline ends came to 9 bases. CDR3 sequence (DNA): TGCGCCAGCAGCCCACGGGGCTACGAGCAGTACTTC. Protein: CASSPRGYEQYF.

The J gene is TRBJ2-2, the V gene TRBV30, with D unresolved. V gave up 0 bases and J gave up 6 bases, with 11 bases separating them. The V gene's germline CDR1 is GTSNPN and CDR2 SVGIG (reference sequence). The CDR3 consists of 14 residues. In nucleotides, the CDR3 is TGTGCCTGGAGTGTACTACTGCCCCCCGGGGAGCTGTTTTTT. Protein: CAWSVLLPPGELFF. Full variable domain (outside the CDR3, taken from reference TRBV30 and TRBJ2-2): SQTIHQWPATLVQPVGSPLSLECTVEGTSNPNLYWYRQAAGRGLQLLFYSVGIGQISSEVPQNLSASRPQDRQFILSSKKLLLSDSGFYLCAWSVLLPPGELFFGEGSRLTVL.

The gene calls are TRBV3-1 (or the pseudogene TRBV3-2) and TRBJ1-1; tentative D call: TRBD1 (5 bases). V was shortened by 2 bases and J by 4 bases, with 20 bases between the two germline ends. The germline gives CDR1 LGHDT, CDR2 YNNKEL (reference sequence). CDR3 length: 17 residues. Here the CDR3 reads CASSQLGGRGQGTEAFF. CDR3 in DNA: TGTGCCAGCAGCCAACTGGGGGGGAGGGGCCAGGGCACTGAAGCTTTCTTT.

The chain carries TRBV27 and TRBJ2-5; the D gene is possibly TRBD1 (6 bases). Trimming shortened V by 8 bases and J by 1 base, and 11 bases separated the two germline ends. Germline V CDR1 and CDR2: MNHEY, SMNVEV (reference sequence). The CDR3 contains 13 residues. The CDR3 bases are TGTGCCAGCGCTTACAGGGTCCAAGAGACCCAGTACTTC. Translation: CASAYRVQETQYF.

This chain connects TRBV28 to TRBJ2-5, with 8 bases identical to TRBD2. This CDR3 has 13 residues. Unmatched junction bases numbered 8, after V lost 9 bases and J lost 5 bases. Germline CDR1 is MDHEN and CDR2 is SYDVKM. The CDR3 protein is CASRGPGGETQYF. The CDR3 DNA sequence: TGTGCCAGTCGTGGCCCGGGGGGGGAGACCCAGTACTTC.

CDR3 nucleotide sequence: TGTGCCAGCAGTTTACTCTTACGGGACACCAATGAGCAGTTCTTC. Its protein is CASSLLLRDTNEQFF. This chain connects TRBV28 to TRBJ2-1; tentatively, D is TRBD1 (6 bases). Trimming took off 2 bases at V and 6 bases at J, with 14 bases between the two ends. The CDR3 sequence is 15 residues long. Germline-derived CDR1 and CDR2 are MDHEN and SYDVKM.

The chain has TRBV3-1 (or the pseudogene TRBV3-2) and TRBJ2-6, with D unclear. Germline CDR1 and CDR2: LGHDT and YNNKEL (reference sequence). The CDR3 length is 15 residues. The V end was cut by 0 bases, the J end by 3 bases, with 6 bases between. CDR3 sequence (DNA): TGTGCCAGCAGCCAAGAACCCAGTGGGGCCAACGTCCTGACTTTC. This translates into CASSQEPSGANVLTF.

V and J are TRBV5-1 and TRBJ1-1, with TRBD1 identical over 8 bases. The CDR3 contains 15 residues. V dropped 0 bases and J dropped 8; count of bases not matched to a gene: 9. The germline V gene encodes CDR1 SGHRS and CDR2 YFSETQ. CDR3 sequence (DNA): TGCGCCAGCAGCTTGGCGGCAGGGGGCGTCAGGGAAGCTTTCTTT. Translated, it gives CASSLAAGGVREAFF.

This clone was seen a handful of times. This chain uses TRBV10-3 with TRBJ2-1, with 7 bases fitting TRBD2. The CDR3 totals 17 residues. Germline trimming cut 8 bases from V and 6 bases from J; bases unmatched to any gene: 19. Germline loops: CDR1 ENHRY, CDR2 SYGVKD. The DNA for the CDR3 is TGTGCCATCCGCCCATCGTCCCCGGCGGGAGACGGCAATGAGCAGTTCTTC. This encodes CAIRPSSPAGDGNEQFF.

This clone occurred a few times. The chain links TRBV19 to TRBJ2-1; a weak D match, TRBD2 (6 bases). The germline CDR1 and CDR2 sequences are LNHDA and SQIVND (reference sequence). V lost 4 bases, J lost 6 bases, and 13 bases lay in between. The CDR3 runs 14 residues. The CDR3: CASSTLARPNEQFF. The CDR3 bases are TGTGCCAGTAGTACGCTAGCGAGACCCAATGAGCAGTTCTTC.